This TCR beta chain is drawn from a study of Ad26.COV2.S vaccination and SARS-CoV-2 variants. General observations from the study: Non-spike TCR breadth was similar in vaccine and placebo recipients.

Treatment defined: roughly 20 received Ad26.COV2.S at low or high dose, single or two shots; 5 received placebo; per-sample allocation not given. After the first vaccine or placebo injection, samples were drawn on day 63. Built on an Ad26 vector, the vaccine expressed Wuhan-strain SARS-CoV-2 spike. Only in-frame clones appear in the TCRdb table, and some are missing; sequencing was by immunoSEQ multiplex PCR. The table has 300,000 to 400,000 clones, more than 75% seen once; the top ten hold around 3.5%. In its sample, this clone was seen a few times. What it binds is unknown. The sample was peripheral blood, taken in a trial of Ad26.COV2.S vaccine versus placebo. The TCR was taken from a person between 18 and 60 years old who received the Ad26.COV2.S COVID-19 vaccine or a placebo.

CDR3: CASSEGRSNSPLHF. CDR3 coding DNA: TGTGCCAGCAGCGAGGGACGGAGTAATTCACCCCTCCACTTT. The chain couples TRBV9 to TRBJ1-6; TRBD1 might be the D (5 bases). The germline V gene encodes CDR1 SGDLS and CDR2 YYNGEE. This CDR3 is 14 amino acids long. The V and J ends lost 3 bases and 6 bases respectively, with 10 bases between them.